This is a list of T cell receptor beta chains from one sample in a study of cytomegalovirus exposure and HLA in healthy donors. This table comes from immunoSEQ multiplex PCR, and its TCRdb copy is limited to in-frame clones, with some not included. The table includes under 150,000 clones, about 80% detected once. Sequencing was performed on PBMCs. The source of these receptors is a boy aged 2 to 10 in good health and CMV-seronegative. The CDR3 runs from the conserved cysteine through the conserved F or W. D genes are given only for firm matches. The listing skips clone size in some rows; elsewhere it reads once, few, many or a size class.

d_call clone_size j_call v_call cdr3_aa cdr3_nt
. . TRBJ2-4 TRBV7-9 CASSPGAENIQYF TGTGCCAGCAGCCCAGGGGCGGAGAACATTCAGTACTTC
. . TRBJ2-1 TRBV9 CASSVGWGSGYNEQFF TGTGCCAGCAGCGTAGGTTGGGGAAGCGGCTACAATGAGCAGTTCTTC
. . TRBJ2-5 TRBV5-1 CASTRAVAEAQETQYF TGCGCCAGCACCCGGGCCGTAGCGGAGGCACAAGAGACCCAGTACTTC
. once TRBJ1-5 TRBV4-1 CASSQVEKIPNQPQHF TGCGCCAGCAGCCAAGTTGAGAAGATCCCCAATCAGCCCCAGCATTTT
. . TRBJ2-5 TRBV7-7 CASSPTGASGNRPETQYF TGTGCTAGCAGCCCGACGGGGGCTAGCGGTAATCGTCCAGAGACCCAGTACTTC
. . TRBJ2-4 TRBV4-1 CASSQDVTKNIQYF TGCGCCAGCAGCCAAGACGTAACCAAAAACATTCAGTACTTC
. . TRBJ2-2 TRBV19 CASSTLSGELFF TGTGCCAGTAGTACCCTAAGCGGGGAGCTGTTTTTT
. . TRBJ1-1 TRBV10-1 CASSERGGNTEAFF TGCGCCAGCAGTGAGAGGGGGGGGAACACTGAAGCTTTCTTT
. few TRBJ1-1 TRBV2 CANRGRDLEAFF TGTGCCAACCGGGGGAGAGACCTTGAAGCTTTCTTT
. . TRBJ1-4 TRBV4-2 CASSQRQQTNEKLFF TGTGCCAGCAGCCAGCGACAGCAAACTAATGAAAAACTGTTTTTT
. few TRBJ2-7 TRBV7-2 CASSSFYEQYF TGTGCCAGCAGCTCGTTCTACGAGCAGTACTTC
. . TRBJ1-4 TRBV7-2 CASSLDGAGNEKLFF TGTGCCAGCAGCTTAGATGGGGCAGGGAACGAAAAACTGTTTTTT
. few TRBJ1-2 TRBV7-8 CASSLVRVPTTNYGYTF TGTGCCAGCAGCTTAGTCAGGGTTCCGACCACTAACTATGGCTACACCTTC
. . TRBJ1-6 TRBV10-3 CAISQEYNSPLHF TGTGCCATCTCTCAGGAATATAATTCACCCCTCCACTTT
. . TRBJ2-3 TRBV6-4 CASSDSSDSAMQYF TGTGCCAGCAGTGACTCGAGTGACAGCGCTATGCAGTATTTT
. . TRBJ1-1 TRBV19 CASSIGQMKKAFF TGTGCCAGTAGTATAGGGCAGATGAAGAAGGCTTTCTTT
TRBD1 . TRBJ2-5 TRBV10-3 CAISADRGRQETQYF TGTGCCATCAGTGCCGACAGGGGGCGGCAAGAGACCCAGTACTTC
. . TRBJ2-1 TRBV9 CASSVGNVRSYNEQFF TGTGCCAGCAGCGTAGGGAACGTCAGGTCCTACAATGAGCAGTTCTTC
TRBD1 few TRBJ1-2 TRBV4-2 CASSQDPQGAQVVGYTF TGTGCCAGCAGCCAAGACCCGCAGGGGGCGCAGGTCGTTGGCTACACCTTC
. . TRBJ2-5 TRBV6-1 CAINRDTQETQYF TGTGCCATCAACCGGGACACCCAAGAGACCCAGTACTTC
. few TRBJ1-1 TRBV4-1 CASSPGPEGTEAFF TGCGCCAGCAGCCCGGGCCCTGAGGGCACTGAAGCTTTCTTT
. . TRBJ1-1 TRBV9 CASSVAPGGWGEAFF TGTGCCAGCAGCGTAGCCCCTGGAGGGTGGGGTGAAGCTTTCTTT
. few TRBJ1-1 TRBV6-6 CASTRETEAFF TGTGCCAGCACACGGGAAACTGAAGCTTTCTTT
. . TRBJ1-5 TRBV19 CASSSRSWEGKDSNQPQHF TGTGCCAGTAGTAGTAGATCCTGGGAGGGTAAAGATAGCAATCAGCCCCAGCATTTT
. once TRBJ2-1 TRBV13 CASSLVWVGSSYNEQFF TGTGCCAGCAGCTTAGTTTGGGTGGGCAGCTCCTACAATGAGCAGTTCTTC
. few TRBJ1-1 TRBV4-1 CASSPTGNTEAFF TGCGCCAGCAGCCCGACAGGGAACACTGAAGCTTTCTTT
. . TRBJ1-1 TRBV25-1 CASSEQYTEAFF TGTGCCAGCAGTGAACAGTACACTGAAGCTTTCTTT
TRBD1 . TRBJ1-5 TRBV9 CASSEEGARGQPQHF TGTGCCAGCAGCGAGGAGGGGGCGAGGGGTCAGCCCCAGCATTTT
. . TRBJ1-2 TRBV7-2 CASSLVVYGYTF TGTGCCAGCAGCTTAGTCGTCTATGGCTACACCTTC
. once TRBJ2-3 TRBV7-3 CASSRGGADTQYF TGTGCCAGCAGCCGTGGAGGGGCAGATACGCAGTATTTT
TRBD1 few TRBJ1-1 TRBV5-4 CASRRDLTGEAFF TGTGCCAGCAGACGGGACCTGACAGGGGAAGCTTTCTTT
TRBD1 . TRBJ2-1 TRBV13 CASSWTGVYNEQFF TGTGCCAGCAGCTGGACAGGGGTCTACAATGAGCAGTTCTTC
. few TRBJ2-2 TRBV27 CASSFLGEVHRGAVF TGTGCCAGCAGTTTCCTCGGAGAGGTACACCGGGGAGCTGTTTTT
. . TRBJ2-3 TRBV7-2 CASSLGRGSSDTQYF TGTGCCAGCAGCTTAGGAAGGGGGAGCTCAGATACGCAGTATTTT
TRBD2 . TRBJ2-5 TRBV25-1 CASSVAGAETQYF TGTGCCAGCAGTGTAGCGGGAGCGGAGACCCAGTACTTC
. few TRBJ2-3 TRBV7-9 CASSIPRGSTDTQYF TGTGCCAGCAGCATCCCAAGGGGAAGCACAGATACGCAGTATTTT
TRBD1 . TRBJ2-1 TRBV7-6 CASSRQGTTYNEQFF TGTGCCAGCAGCCGACAGGGGACCACCTACAATGAGCAGTTCTTC
. . TRBJ2-5 TRBV4-1 CASSQSPGQETQYF TGCGCCAGCAGCCAGAGCCCCGGCCAAGAGACCCAGTACTTC
. . TRBJ2-3 TRBV12-5 CASGLVQWGTSTDTQYF TGTGCTAGTGGTTTGGTACAGTGGGGGACTAGCACAGATACGCAGTATTTT
. few TRBJ1-1 TRBV29-1 CSVAPLRNTEAFF TGCAGCGTTGCCCCCCTACGGAACACTGAAGCTTTCTTT
. once TRBJ1-1 TRBV4-1 CASSHPIGTYNTEAFF TGCGCCAGCAGCCACCCAATCGGGACATATAACACTGAAGCTTTCTTT
. once TRBJ1-2 TRBV18 CASSPPGWWGTRANYGYTF TGTGCCAGCTCACCACCAGGTTGGTGGGGAACGCGGGCTAACTATGGCTACACCTTC
TRBD1 . TRBJ1-5 TRBV23-1 CASRPGQRNNQPQHF TGCGCCAGCAGACCGGGACAGCGGAACAATCAGCCCCAGCATTTT
. . TRBJ1-1 TRBV7-9 CASTPQGSPNTEAFF TGTGCCAGCACCCCCCAGGGGAGTCCGAACACTGAAGCTTTCTTT
. . TRBJ2-1 TRBV6-4 CASSELGAGNEQFF TGTGCCAGCAGTGAATTGGGAGCGGGCAATGAGCAGTTCTTC
. . TRBJ2-2 TRBV9 CASSVVPDTGELFF TGTGCCAGCAGCGTAGTACCGGACACCGGGGAGCTGTTTTTT